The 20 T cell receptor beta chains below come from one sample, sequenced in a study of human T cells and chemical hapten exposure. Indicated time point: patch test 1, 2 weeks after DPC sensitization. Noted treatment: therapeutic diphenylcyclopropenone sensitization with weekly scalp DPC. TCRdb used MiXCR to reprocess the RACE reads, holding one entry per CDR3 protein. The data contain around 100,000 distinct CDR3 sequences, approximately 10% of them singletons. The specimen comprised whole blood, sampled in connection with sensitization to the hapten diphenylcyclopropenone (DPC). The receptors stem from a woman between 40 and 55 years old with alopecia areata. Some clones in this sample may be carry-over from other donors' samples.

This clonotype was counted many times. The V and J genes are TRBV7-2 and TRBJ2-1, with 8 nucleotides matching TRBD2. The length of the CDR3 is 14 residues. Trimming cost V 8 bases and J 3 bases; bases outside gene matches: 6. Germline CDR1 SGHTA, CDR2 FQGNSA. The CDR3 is CASHGGGRYNEQFF. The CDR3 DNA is TGTGCCAGCCACGGCGGGGGGCGCTACAATGAGCAGTTCTTC. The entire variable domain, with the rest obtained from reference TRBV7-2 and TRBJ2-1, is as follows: GAGVSQSPSNKVTEKGKDVELRCDPISGHTALYWYRQSLGQGLEFLIYFQGNSAPDKSGLPSDRFSAERTGGSVSTLTIQRTQQEDSAVYLCASHGGGRYNEQFFGPGTRLTVL.

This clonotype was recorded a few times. CDR3 sequence: CASNSMGPSSGNTIYF. DNA of the CDR3: TGTGCCAGCAATAGTATGGGACCGAGCTCTGGAAACACCATATATTTT. The genes are TRBV28 and TRBJ1-3; D may be TRBD1 (5 bases). The V end lost 7 bases, the J end lost 0 bases, and 16 bases lay between the germline ends. This CDR3 has 16 residues. Germline CDR1 MDHEN, CDR2 SYDVKM.

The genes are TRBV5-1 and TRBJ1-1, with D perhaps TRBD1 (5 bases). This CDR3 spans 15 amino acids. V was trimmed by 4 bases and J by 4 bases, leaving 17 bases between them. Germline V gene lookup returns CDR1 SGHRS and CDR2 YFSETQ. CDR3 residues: CASSGGSGDFTEAFF. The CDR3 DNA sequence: TGCGCCAGCAGCGGAGGGTCGGGGGACTTCACTGAAGCTTTCTTT.

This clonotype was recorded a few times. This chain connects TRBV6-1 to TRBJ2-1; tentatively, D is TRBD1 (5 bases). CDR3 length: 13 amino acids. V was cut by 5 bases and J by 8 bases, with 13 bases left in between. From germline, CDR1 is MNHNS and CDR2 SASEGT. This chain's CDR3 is CASSPPRVHEQFF. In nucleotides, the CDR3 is TGTGCCAGCAGTCCCCCCAGGGTACATGAGCAGTTCTTC.

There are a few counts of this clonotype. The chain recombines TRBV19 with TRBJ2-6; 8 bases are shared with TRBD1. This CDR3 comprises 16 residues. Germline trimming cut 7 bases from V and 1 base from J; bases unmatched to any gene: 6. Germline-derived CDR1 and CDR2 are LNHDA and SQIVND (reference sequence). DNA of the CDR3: TGTGCCAGTACCCGGGACAGGACTTCTGGGGCCAACGTCCTGACTTTC. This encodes CASTRDRTSGANVLTF.

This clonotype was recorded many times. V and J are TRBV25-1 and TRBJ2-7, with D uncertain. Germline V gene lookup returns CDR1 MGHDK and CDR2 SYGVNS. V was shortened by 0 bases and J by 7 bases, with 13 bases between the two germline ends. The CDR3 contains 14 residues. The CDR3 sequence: CASSEYLQFEEQYF. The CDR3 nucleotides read TGTGCCAGCAGTGAATATCTCCAGTTTGAGGAGCAGTACTTC.

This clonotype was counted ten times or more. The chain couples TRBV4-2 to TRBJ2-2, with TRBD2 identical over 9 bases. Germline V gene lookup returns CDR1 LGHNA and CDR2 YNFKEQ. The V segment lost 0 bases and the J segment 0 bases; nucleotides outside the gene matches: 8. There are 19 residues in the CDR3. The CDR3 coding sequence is TGTGCCAGCAGCCAAGAAGATATAGCGGGGGCCGCGAACACCGGGGAGCTGTTTTTT. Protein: CASSQEDIAGAANTGELFF.

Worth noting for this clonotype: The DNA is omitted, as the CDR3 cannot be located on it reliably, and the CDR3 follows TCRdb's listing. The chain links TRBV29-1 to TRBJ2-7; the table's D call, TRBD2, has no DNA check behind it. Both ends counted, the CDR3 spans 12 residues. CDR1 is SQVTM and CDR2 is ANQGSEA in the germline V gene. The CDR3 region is CSVVASGSNPYF.

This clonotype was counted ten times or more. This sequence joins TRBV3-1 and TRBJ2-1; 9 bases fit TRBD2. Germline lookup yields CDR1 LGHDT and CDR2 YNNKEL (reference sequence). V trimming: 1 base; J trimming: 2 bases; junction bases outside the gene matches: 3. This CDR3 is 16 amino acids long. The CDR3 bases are TGTGCCAGCAGCCAAGGCGGGGGGGCCACCTACAATGAGCAGTTCTTC. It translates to CASSQGGGATYNEQFF.

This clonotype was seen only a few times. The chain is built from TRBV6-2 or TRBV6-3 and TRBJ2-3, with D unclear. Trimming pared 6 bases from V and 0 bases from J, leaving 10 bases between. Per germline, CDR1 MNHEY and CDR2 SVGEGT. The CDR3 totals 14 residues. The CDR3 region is CASSRLKSTDTQYF. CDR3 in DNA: TGTGCCAGCAGCCGACTGAAAAGCACAGATACGCAGTATTTT.

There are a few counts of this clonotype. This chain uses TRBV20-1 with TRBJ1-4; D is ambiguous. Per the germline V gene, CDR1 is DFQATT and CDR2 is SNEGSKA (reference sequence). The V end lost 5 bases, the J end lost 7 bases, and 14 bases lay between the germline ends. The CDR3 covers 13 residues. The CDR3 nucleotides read TGCAGTGCTCAAACCGGTGGTGCTGAAAAACTGTTTTTT. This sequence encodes CSAQTGGAEKLFF.

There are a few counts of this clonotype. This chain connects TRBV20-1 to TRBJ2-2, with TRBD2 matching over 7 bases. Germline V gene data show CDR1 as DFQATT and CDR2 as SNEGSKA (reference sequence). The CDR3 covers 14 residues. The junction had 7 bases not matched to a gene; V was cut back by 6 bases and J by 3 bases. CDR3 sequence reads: CSAEREAYTGELFF. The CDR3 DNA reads TGCAGTGCCGAGCGGGAAGCTTACACCGGGGAGCTGTTTTTT.

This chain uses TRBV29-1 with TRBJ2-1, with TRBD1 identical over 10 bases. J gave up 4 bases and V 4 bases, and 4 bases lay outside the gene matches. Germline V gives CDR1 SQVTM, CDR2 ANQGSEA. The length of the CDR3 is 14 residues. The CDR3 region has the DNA TGCAGCGTTGTCAGGACAGGGGGGTACAATGAGCAGTTCTTC. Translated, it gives CSVVRTGGYNEQFF.

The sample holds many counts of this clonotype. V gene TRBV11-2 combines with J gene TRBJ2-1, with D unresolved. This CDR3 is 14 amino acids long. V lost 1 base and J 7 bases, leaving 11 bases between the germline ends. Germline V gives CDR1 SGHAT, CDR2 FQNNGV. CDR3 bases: TGTGCCAGCAGCTTAGTGACGGTGGGGAATGAGCAGTTCTTC. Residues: CASSLVTVGNEQFF.

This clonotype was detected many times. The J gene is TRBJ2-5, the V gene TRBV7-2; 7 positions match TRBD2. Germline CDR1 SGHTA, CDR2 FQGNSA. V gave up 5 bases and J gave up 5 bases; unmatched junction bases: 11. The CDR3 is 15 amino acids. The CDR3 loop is CASSPTAPGGETQYF. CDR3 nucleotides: TGTGCCAGCAGCCCCACCGCCCCCGGGGGGGAGACCCAGTACTTC.

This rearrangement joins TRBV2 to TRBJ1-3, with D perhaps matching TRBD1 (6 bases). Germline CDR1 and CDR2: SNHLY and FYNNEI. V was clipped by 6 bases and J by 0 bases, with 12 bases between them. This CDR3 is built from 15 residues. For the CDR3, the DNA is TGTGCCAGCAGCCTGGACAGCTACTCTGGAAACACCATATATTTT. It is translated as CASSLDSYSGNTIYF. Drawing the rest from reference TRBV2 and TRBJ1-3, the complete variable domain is EPEVTQTPSHQVTQMGQEVILRCVPISNHLYFYWYRQILGQKVEFLVSFYNNEISEKSEIFDDQFSVERPDGSNFTLKIRSTKLEDSAMYFCASSLDSYSGNTIYFGEGSWLTVV.

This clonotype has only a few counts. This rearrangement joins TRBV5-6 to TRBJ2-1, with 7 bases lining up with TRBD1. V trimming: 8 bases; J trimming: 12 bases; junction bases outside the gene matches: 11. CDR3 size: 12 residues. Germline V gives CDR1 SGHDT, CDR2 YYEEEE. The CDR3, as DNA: TGTGCCAGTAGAACGACCCGGGACAGGCAGTTCTTC. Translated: CASRTTRDRQFF.

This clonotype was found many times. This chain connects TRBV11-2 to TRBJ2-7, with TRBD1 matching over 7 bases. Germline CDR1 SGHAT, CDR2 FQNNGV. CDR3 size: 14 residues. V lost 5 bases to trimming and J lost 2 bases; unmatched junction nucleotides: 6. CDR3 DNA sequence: TGTGCCAGCAGCCTCCGGGACAGTACCTACGAGCAGTACTTC. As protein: CASSLRDSTYEQYF.

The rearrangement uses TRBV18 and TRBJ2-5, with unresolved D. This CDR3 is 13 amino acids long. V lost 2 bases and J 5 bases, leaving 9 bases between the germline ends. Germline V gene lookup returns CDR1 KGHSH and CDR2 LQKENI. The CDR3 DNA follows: TGTGCCAGCTCACCATTGGGAATGGAGACCCAGTACTTC. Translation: CASSPLGMETQYF.

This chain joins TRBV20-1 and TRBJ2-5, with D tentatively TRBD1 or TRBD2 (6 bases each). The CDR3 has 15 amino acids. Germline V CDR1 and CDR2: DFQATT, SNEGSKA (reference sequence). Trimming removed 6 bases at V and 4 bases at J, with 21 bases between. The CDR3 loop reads CSAISLLGGVETQYF. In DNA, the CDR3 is TGCAGTGCCATCTCCCTTTTGGGGGGCGTAGAGACCCAGTACTTC.